These T cell receptor beta chains were read from a single sample in a study of T cells in Graves' hyperthyroidism and ophthalmopathy. In TCRdb, the multiplex PCR reads were re-called with MiXCR into one record per CDR3 protein. Of about 400,000 distinct CDR3 sequences in the sample, about 16% are singletons; the top ten hold around 20%. The material sequenced was blood. These receptors came from a woman aged 60-70 years with Graves' ophthalmopathy. Each CDR3 is given with its conserved first and last residue. The order of the fields is D gene, J gene, clone size, V gene, CDR3 DNA, CDR3 protein. A D gene is named only where the DNA matches it firmly. Size is omitted from some rows. Given values are once, few, many or a class for expanded clones.

TRBD1,TRBJ1-1,few,TRBV4-1,TGCGCCAGCAGCCTCGCGGGGACAGGGAGCACTGAAGCTTTCTTT,CASSLAGTGSTEAFF
NA,TRBJ2-7,many,TRBV11-2,TGTGCCAGCAGCTTAGAGGCTGGCAGCTCCTACGAGCAGTACTTC,CASSLEAGSSYEQYF
NA,TRBJ1-1,once,TRBV24-1,TGTGCCACCAGTGATCCCACAAGGGGGAACACTGAAGTTTTCTTT,CATSDPTRGNTEVFF
NA,TRBJ2-7,few,TRBV27,TGTGCCAGCAGTTTATCCAGGGGTACTTACGAGCAGTACTTC,CASSLSRGTYEQYF
NA,TRBJ2-7,NA,TRBV25-1,TGTGCCAGCAGTGAATGCCCCGGGAAACGTGACGAGCAGTACTTC,CASSECPGKRDEQYF
NA,TRBJ2-7,many,TRBV11-2,TGTGCCAGCAGCTTAGCGAGTTTCGTGGGCGAGCAGTACTTC,CASSLASFVGEQYF
NA,TRBJ1-6,once,TRBV6-5,TGTGCCAGCAGTTACTTACAGGGTGCACCCCTCCACTTT,CASSYLQGAPLHF
TRBD1,TRBJ2-3,many,TRBV20-1,TGCAGTGCCAGGTGGGACAGGCCCCCAGATACGCAGTATTTT,CSARWDRPPDTQYF
NA,TRBJ2-3,NA,TRBV4-1,TGCGCCAGCAGCCAAGAGGGCAGCCGTTCTAGCACAGATGCGCAGTATTTT,CASSQEGSRSSTDAQYF
TRBD2,TRBJ2-7,few,TRBV6-1,TGTGCCAGCAGGTTCCTAGCGGGATACGAGCAGTACTTC,CASRFLAGYEQYF
TRBD2,TRBJ2-1,few,TRBV10-3,TGTGCCATCAGTTCTAGCGGGAGGGGCAATGAGCAGTTCTTC,CAISSSGRGNEQFF
NA,TRBJ2-3,many,TRBV9,TGTGCCAGCAGCTCCGCCCGAGCAGATACGCAGTATTTT,CASSSARADTQYF
NA,TRBJ1-5,NA,TRBV7-2,TGTGCCAGCAGCTTAGTGTCCGGGAGCAATCAGCCCCAGCATTTT,CASSLVSGSNQPQHF
NA,TRBJ1-3,many,TRBV28,TGTGCCAGCAGTTTTTCGGCAGGGGATGGGAGCACCATATATTTT,CASSFSAGDGSTIYF
TRBD2,TRBJ2-7,many,TRBV2,TGTGCCAGCAGTGAAACTAGCGGGAGGTCCTACGAGCAGTACTTC,CASSETSGRSYEQYF
TRBD1,TRBJ1-2,NA,TRBV28,TGTGCCAGCAGCCCCGGGACAGGGGGCTTTGGCTACACCTTC,CASSPGTGGFGYTF
TRBD2,TRBJ2-7,few,TRBV6-1,TGTGCCAGCAGACCCTCGGGACTAGAAGGGCGCGAGCAGTACTTC,CASRPSGLEGREQYF
NA,TRBJ1-5,many,TRBV16,TGTGCCAGCAGCGAAACCGGGGCCAATCAGCCCCAGCATTTT,CASSETGANQPQHF
NA,TRBJ1-2,many,TRBV11-2,TGTGCCAGCAGCTTCGGACAGCTACCTTATGGCTACACCTTC,CASSFGQLPYGYTF
TRBD2,TRBJ2-3,NA,TRBV20-1,TGCAGTGCTAGAGTGAGGACTAGATACACAGATACGCAGTATTTT,CSARVRTRYTDTQYF
NA,TRBJ2-3,NA,TRBV7-8,TGTGCCAGCAGCTTAGGCGGTCTGGGGGGAGATACGCAGTATTTT,CASSLGGLGGDTQYF
NA,TRBJ2-2,few,TRBV3-1,TGTGCCAGCAGCCAAGACGTGGGTGCGAACACCGGGGAGCTGTTTTTT,CASSQDVGANTGELFF
TRBD2,TRBJ2-2,NA,TRBV12-5,TGTGCTAGTGGTTTGGTAGTGGCTAGCGGCACCGGGGAGCTGTTTTTT,CASGLVVASGTGELFF
NA,TRBJ2-7,many,TRBV6-1,TGTGCCAGCAGTGAAGATGGTCAGGCTGTCTACGAGCAGTACTTC,CASSEDGQAVYEQYF
NA,TRBJ2-2,NA,TRBV6-2/TRBV6-3,TGTGCCAGCACGTCAGACACCGGGGAGCTGTTTTTT,CASTSDTGELFF